This T cell receptor beta chain was retrieved from a study of blood T cell repertoires in COVID-19. CDR3 length: 14 residues. Trimming took 5 bases from V and 3 from J; bases not matched to a gene: 6. Germline V CDR1 and CDR2: SGHRS, YFSETQ. In the authors' methods: Nucleated cell number was recorded as an estimate derived from reference gene primer amplification. Sequenced by immunoSEQ multiplex PCR; TCRdb stores in-frame clones only, minus some. The V and J calls and the clone size are those of that table, but D and trimming were determined from the DNA. The sample has 150,000 to 200,000 clones, approximately 80% seen once. Participant reports of clinical history set cohort assignment.

Sequenced: PBMCs or T cells enriched from blood (not recorded which). The receptor was derived from a man in his fifties who had recovered from COVID-19. This rearrangement joins TRBV5-1 to TRBJ2-3; 7 bases map to TRBD2. DNA for the CDR3: TGCGCCAGCAGTCAACGGACTAGTACAGATACGCAGTATTTT. Translating it yields CASSQRTSTDTQYF. The full variable domain, with the rest looked up from reference TRBV5-1 and TRBJ2-3, is KAGVTQTPRYLIKTRGQQVTLSCSPISGHRSVSWYQQTPGQGLQFLFEYFSETQRNKGNFPGRFSGRQFSNSRSEMNVSTLELGDSALYLCASSQRTSTDTQYFGPGTRLTVL.